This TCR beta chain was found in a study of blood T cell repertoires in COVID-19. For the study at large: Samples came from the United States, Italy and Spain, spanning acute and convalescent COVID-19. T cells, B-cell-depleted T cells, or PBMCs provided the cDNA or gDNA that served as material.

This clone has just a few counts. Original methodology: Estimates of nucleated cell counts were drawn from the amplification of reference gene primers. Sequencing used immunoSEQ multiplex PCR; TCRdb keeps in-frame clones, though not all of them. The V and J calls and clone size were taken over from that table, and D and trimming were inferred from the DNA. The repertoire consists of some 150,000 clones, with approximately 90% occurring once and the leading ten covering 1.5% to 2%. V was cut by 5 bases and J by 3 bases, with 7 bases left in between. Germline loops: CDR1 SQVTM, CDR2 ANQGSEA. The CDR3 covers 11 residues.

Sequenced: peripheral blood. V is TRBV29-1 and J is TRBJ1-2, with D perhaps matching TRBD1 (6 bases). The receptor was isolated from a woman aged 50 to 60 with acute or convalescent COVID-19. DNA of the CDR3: TGCAGCGTTCAGGGGCACTATGGCTACACCTTC. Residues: CSVQGHYGYTF. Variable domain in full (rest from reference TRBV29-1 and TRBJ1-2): SAVISQKPSRDICQRGTSLTIQCQVDSQVTMMFWYRQQPGQSLTLIATANQGSEATYESGFVIDKFPISRPNLTFSTLTVSNMSPEDSSIYLCSVQGHYGYTFGSGTRLTVV.